These 22 T cell receptor beta chains were all obtained from the same sample, sequenced in a study of radiation and T cells in renal cell carcinoma. TCRdb's copy holds only in-frame clones and misses some; the assay was immunoSEQ multiplex PCR. In the table there are about 130,000 clones, 88% of which are singletons. Time point of the sample: blood 2 weeks post-SBRT. Treatment here: 15 Gy SBRT to primary tumor, nephrectomy 4 weeks later. The input for sequencing was blood, taken from a patient whose treatment included radiotherapy and nephrectomy. Every receptor here comes from a woman in her 70s with renal cell carcinoma.

This chain uses TRBV7-9 with TRBJ1-2, with unresolved D. This CDR3 region has 14 residues. V lost 0 bases and J lost 0, with 5 bases in between. Germline loops: CDR1 SEHNR, CDR2 FQNEAQ (reference sequence). The CDR3 DNA reads as TGTGCCAGCAGCTTAGCGGCAGCTAACTATGGCTACACCTTC. Translating gives CASSLAAANYGYTF.

V is TRBV28 and J is TRBJ2-7, with TRBD1 matching over 7 bases. The germline CDR1 and CDR2 sequences are MDHEN and SYDVKM. The CDR3 runs 17 residues. V was clipped by 7 bases and J by 4 bases; unmatched bases: 19. The DNA for the CDR3 is TGTGCCAGCATCCCTCCCCCGGGACAGCGCTACGATTACGAGCAGTACTTC. It encodes CASIPPPGQRYDYEQYF.

The chain joins TRBV5-1 to TRBJ2-1; no clear D gene. V lost 4 bases and J 5 bases, leaving 10 bases between the germline ends. The CDR3 runs to 13 residues. CDR1 is SGHRS and CDR2 is YFSETQ in the germline V gene. For the CDR3, the DNA is TGCGCCAGCAGCCCCACAATAAACAATGAGCAGTTCTTC. Translation gives CASSPTINNEQFF.

The rearrangement joins TRBV7-9 to TRBJ1-6; D gene unclear. This CDR3 spans 14 amino acids. CDR1 is SEHNR and CDR2 is FQNEAQ in the germline V gene (reference sequence). DNA of the CDR3: TGTGTCCTCGGGGAGAGCTCCTATAATTCACCCCTCCACTTT. Translation: CVLGESSYNSPLHF. Together with reference TRBV7-9 and TRBJ1-6, the CDR3 gives the full variable domain: DTGVSQNPRHKITKRGQNVTFRCDPISEHNRLYWYRQTLGQGPEFLTYFQNEAQLEKSRLLSDRFSAERPKGSFSTLEIQRTEQGDSAMYLCVLGESSYNSPLHFGNGTRLTVT.

The gene calls are TRBV10-3 and TRBJ2-5; D may correspond to TRBD1 or TRBD2 (5 bases each). The V gene lost 2 bases and the J gene lost 5 bases, with 9 bases spanning the gap. Germline assignment: CDR1 ENHRY and CDR2 SYGVKD. There are 13 residues in the CDR3. The CDR3 loop reads CAISETGDETQYF. CDR3 coding DNA: TGTGCCATCAGTGAGACCGGGGACGAGACCCAGTACTTC.

The CDR3 nucleotides are TGTGCCAGCAGCCAGAGGCGACAGGACTGGGAAGAGACCCAGTACTTC. Amino acid sequence: CASSQRRQDWEETQYF. V gene TRBV13 combines with J gene TRBJ2-5, with a possible D match to TRBD1 (6 bases). CDR3 length: 16 amino acids. Trimming cost V 5 bases and J 3 bases, with 19 bases left between them. Germline V gene sequence: CDR1 PRHDT, CDR2 FYEKMQ (reference sequence).

J is TRBJ1-1 and V is TRBV9; unclear D gene. With 0 bases removed from V and 2 bases from J, the gap between germline ends came to 8 bases. This CDR3 has 14 residues. The germline V gene encodes CDR1 SGDLS and CDR2 YYNGEE. CDR3 sequence: CASSVAYSNTEAFF. The DNA of the CDR3 is TGTGCCAGCAGCGTAGCCTACAGTAACACTGAAGCTTTCTTT. Combining the CDR3 with reference TRBV9 and TRBJ1-1 gives the whole variable domain DSGVTQTPKHLITATGQRVTLRCSPRSGDLSVYWYQQSLDQGLQFLIQYYNGEERAKGNILERFSAQQFPDLHSELNLSSLELGDSALYFCASSVAYSNTEAFFGQGTRLTVV.

The chain has TRBV5-4 and TRBJ2-3, with 11 positions matching TRBD2. CDR1 is SGHNT and CDR2 is YYREEE in the germline V gene (reference sequence). J gave up 11 bases and V 4 bases, and 6 bases lay outside the gene matches. The CDR3 is 13 residues long. The CDR3 spells CASSVGLAGRQYF. CDR3 nucleotides: TGTGCCAGCAGCGTTGGACTAGCGGGTAGGCAGTATTTT. The full variable domain, in which reference TRBV5-4 and TRBJ2-3 provide the parts outside the CDR3, is ETGVTQSPTHLIKTRGQQVTLRCSSQSGHNTVSWYQQALGQGPQFIFQYYREEENGRGNFPPRFSGLQFPNYSSELNVNALELDDSALYLCASSVGLAGRQYFGPGTRLTVL.

Only one count was recorded for this clone. The chain joins TRBV7-9 to TRBJ1-5; D may be TRBD1 (6 bases). The CDR3 covers 14 residues. Germline-derived CDR1 and CDR2 are SEHNR and FQNEAQ (reference sequence). The V end was cut by 3 bases, the J end by 4 bases, with 10 bases between. The CDR3 reads CASSLDSPNQPQHF. The CDR3 DNA reads TGTGCCAGCAGCTTGGACAGCCCTAATCAGCCCCAGCATTTT. The whole variable domain, remainder taken from reference TRBV7-9 and TRBJ1-5, is DTGVSQNPRHKITKRGQNVTFRCDPISEHNRLYWYRQTLGQGPEFLTYFQNEAQLEKSRLLSDRFSAERPKGSFSTLEIQRTEQGDSAMYLCASSLDSPNQPQHFGDGTRLSIL.

This chain joins TRBV4-3 and TRBJ2-3; D unresolved. The CDR3 consists of 15 residues. V was shortened by 0 bases and J by 0 bases, with 7 bases between the two germline ends. Looked up from germline, CDR1 is LGHNA and CDR2 is YSLEER. CDR3 sequence: CASSQDRLSTDTQYF. CDR3 coding DNA: TGCGCCAGCAGCCAAGACCGACTGAGCACAGATACGCAGTATTTT.

The J gene is TRBJ1-5, the V gene TRBV4-3; D uncertain. CDR1 and CDR2 (germline): LGHNA, YSLEER. The CDR3 loop spans 14 amino acids. Trimming removed 0 bases at V and 5 bases at J, with 8 bases between. The CDR3 protein is CASSQDTLDQPQHF. The CDR3 nucleotides read TGCGCCAGCAGCCAAGATACCCTTGATCAGCCCCAGCATTTT.

The chain links TRBV5-4 to TRBJ1-2; 8 bases map to TRBD1. The CDR3 is made up of 14 amino acids. V trimming: 0 bases; J trimming: 8 bases; junction bases outside the gene matches: 6. Germline V CDR1 and CDR2: SGHNT, YYREEE (reference sequence). The CDR3 DNA reads as TGTGCCAGCAGCTTGGTTACAGGGGGAGAGGGCTACACCTTC. Amino acid sequence: CASSLVTGGEGYTF.

The chain employs TRBV5-1 and TRBJ2-7; 9 bases are shared with TRBD1. The CDR3 is 15 residues long. The V segment lost 4 bases and the J segment 6 bases; nucleotides outside the gene matches: 11. CDR1 is SGHRS, CDR2 YFSETQ, per germline. CDR3 in DNA: TGCGCCAGCAGCCTGATGCGGGACAGGGAGATCGAGCAGTACTTC. This sequence encodes CASSLMRDREIEQYF.

This clone appeared a single time. The chain couples TRBV19 to TRBJ2-7; D is unresolved. CDR3 size: 13 residues. Germline lookup yields CDR1 LNHDA and CDR2 SQIVND (reference sequence). Trimming left V 8 bases short and J 0 bases short, with 11 bases between. The CDR3 region has the DNA TGTGCCAGTGGGAATAGCTACTCCTACGAGCAGTACTTC. Encoded protein: CASGNSYSYEQYF. The full variable domain, completed using reference TRBV19 and TRBJ2-7, is DGGITQSPKYLFRKEGQNVTLSCEQNLNHDAMYWYRQDPGQGLRLIYYSQIVNDFQKGDIAEGYSVSREKKESFPLTVTSAQKNPTAFYLCASGNSYSYEQYFGPGTRLTVT.

V and J are TRBV28 and TRBJ1-2; 7 bases align to TRBD1. This CDR3 spans 14 amino acids. J was trimmed by 6 bases and V by 6 bases; bases with no gene match: 10. The germline V gene has CDR1 MDHEN and CDR2 SYDVKM. The CDR3 spells CASRKGGAKDGYTF. CDR3 in DNA: TGTGCCAGCAGAAAAGGGGGCGCGAAGGATGGCTACACCTTC.

The chain uses TRBV11-2 and TRBJ1-2, with D maybe TRBD1 (5 bases). Germline V gene sequence: CDR1 SGHAT, CDR2 FQNNGV. The CDR3 sequence is 16 residues long. V gave up 1 base and J gave up 1 base, with 13 bases separating them. This chain's CDR3 is CASSLGGRGINYGYTF. Written as DNA, the CDR3 is TGTGCCAGCAGCTTAGGTGGGCGGGGGATTAACTATGGCTACACCTTC.

The rearrangement uses TRBV7-9 and TRBJ2-7, with D tentatively TRBD1 or TRBD2 (6 bases each). CDR1 and CDR2 (germline): SEHNR, FQNEAQ (reference sequence). The CDR3 is 14 residues long. V lost 3 bases and J lost 2, with 11 bases in between. In DNA, the CDR3 is TGTGCCAGCAGCTTTGGAGGGGGACCCTACGAGCAGTACTTC. Its translation: CASSFGGGPYEQYF. Together with reference TRBV7-9 and TRBJ2-7, the CDR3 gives the full variable domain: DTGVSQNPRHKITKRGQNVTFRCDPISEHNRLYWYRQTLGQGPEFLTYFQNEAQLEKSRLLSDRFSAERPKGSFSTLEIQRTEQGDSAMYLCASSFGGGPYEQYFGPGTRLTVT.

This rearrangement joins TRBV30 to TRBJ1-5; the D gene is possibly TRBD1 (5 bases). Per germline, CDR1 GTSNPN and CDR2 SVGIG (reference sequence). Trimming removed 0 bases at V and 4 bases at J, with 13 bases between. CDR3 size: 15 residues. The CDR3 protein is CAWSVGGGKNQPQHF. The CDR3 DNA reads TGTGCCTGGAGTGTAGGTGGGGGAAAGAATCAGCCCCAGCATTTT.

The chain couples TRBV7-2 to TRBJ1-5; 8 bases are shared with TRBD1. The V and J ends lost 3 bases and 5 bases, in that order; junction bases with no gene match: 6. CDR3 size: 15 residues. Germline assignment: CDR1 SGHTA and CDR2 FQGNSA. The CDR3 sequence is CASSFGDRPYQPQHF. The CDR3 bases are TGTGCCAGCAGCTTCGGGGACAGGCCCTATCAGCCCCAGCATTTT.

The rearrangement uses TRBV4-3 and TRBJ2-1, with 10 bases aligning to TRBD1. From germline, CDR1 is LGHNA and CDR2 YSLEER. J gave up 4 bases and V 1 base, and 1 base lay outside the gene matches. The CDR3 loop spans 15 amino acids. CDR3 nucleotide sequence: TGCGCCAGCAGCCAAGGACAGGGGGCATACAATGAGCAGTTCTTC. Encoded protein: CASSQGQGAYNEQFF.

V is TRBV5-1 and J is TRBJ2-7; D unclear. CDR3 length: 14 amino acids. Between the trimmed V and J ends, which lost 0 bases and 2 bases, there was a span of 9 bases. Germline-derived CDR1 and CDR2 are SGHRS and YFSETQ. The CDR3: CASSLGHEPYEQYF. In DNA, the CDR3 is TGCGCCAGCAGCTTGGGACATGAACCCTACGAGCAGTACTTC.

The V call is TRBV6-1, the J call TRBJ1-2; tentatively, D is TRBD1 (5 bases). CDR3 length equals 15 residues. V lost 5 bases to trimming and J lost 0 bases, with 13 bases between them. The germline V gene encodes CDR1 MNHNS and CDR2 SASEGT. The DNA of the CDR3 is TGTGCCAGCAGTTCCAAAAGGGGCGCTAACTATGGCTACACCTTC. Its protein is CASSSKRGANYGYTF.